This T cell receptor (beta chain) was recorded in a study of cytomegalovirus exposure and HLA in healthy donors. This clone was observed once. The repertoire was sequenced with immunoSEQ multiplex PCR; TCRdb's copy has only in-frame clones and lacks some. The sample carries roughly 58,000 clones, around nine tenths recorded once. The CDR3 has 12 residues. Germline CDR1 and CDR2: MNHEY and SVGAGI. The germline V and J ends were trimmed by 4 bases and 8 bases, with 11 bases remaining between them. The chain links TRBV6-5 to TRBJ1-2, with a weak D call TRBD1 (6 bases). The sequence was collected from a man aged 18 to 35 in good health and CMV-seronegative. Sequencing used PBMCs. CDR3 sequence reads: CASSFGGHGYTF. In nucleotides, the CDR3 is TGTGCCAGCAGTTTCGGGGGGCACGGCTACACCTTC.